Below, one T cell receptor beta chain is given with its context. This clone was recorded only once. What this receptor recognizes is not known. Per-base quality was not reported, and no clone a single base away is much larger than it. This entry is derived from a study of shared clonotypes between healthy human individuals (dated by TCRdb to the early 2020s). Background on the whole study: Two women and a few men aged 18 to 49 years were included in the cohort. For each donor, CD4 naive and CD4 memory were each run on three plates, CD8 naive on two plates, and CD8 memory on one plate. To estimate repertoire size and how much clonotype sharing occurs between individuals, the study deeply sequenced the blood TCR repertoires of a handful of healthy adults. Libraries were prepared and TCR repertoires were sequenced by different laboratories using diverse techniques, in order to increase sequencing depth and limit assay-specific biases. Each donor's leukapheresis produced roughly between about 0.8 and 8.9 billion PBMCs. Summary of the overall study and its limitations: Across four donors, approximately 5% of naive CD4, more than 3% of naive CD8, under 2.5% of memory CD4, and 0.3% to 0.45% of memory CD8 clonotypes were shared. Incomplete sequencing was indicated by rarefaction of sorted-subset datasets, despite the large sequencing depth. Pairwise subsampling led to the expectation that sequencing depth would affect the degree of clonotype sharing among donors. Larger estimated clonotype richness was generally found for naive subsets than for memory subsets. Sampling was restricted to blood, and TCR repertoires in tissue are likely to differ from TCR repertoires in blood. Compared with non-shared clonotypes, clonotypes shared by all four sorted-subset donors had higher generation probabilities. Because the study included a small number of donors, the genetic and exposure-history diversity represented was limited.

V gives up 7 bases and J gives up 1 base, and the segment between their germline ends measures 13 bases. As encoded in the germline V gene, CDR1 is MNHNS while CDR2 is SASEGT. From the cysteine through the phenylalanine, the CDR3 covers 14 amino acids. Of the read, only the CDR3 DNA is kept; its 42 bases are in frame from base 1. CD8 naive samples were obtained by positive selection for CCR7 among CD45RO-negative cells, yielding a CD45RA+CCR7+ population from which TemRA cells were excluded. Donors were healthy HIV-negative adults with no recently reported acute infections or vaccinations. All donors were Caucasian adults living in Nashville, Tennessee, USA. Blood was collected by leukapheresis, and PBMCs were isolated by Ficoll-Histopaque density gradient centrifugation and then cryopreserved in liquid nitrogen vapor phase. Analytical flow cytometry was used to check the purity and quantity of every magnetically sorted T cell population. From each sorted fraction, genomic DNA was isolated and quantified by UV absorbance on a Nanodrop 2000c.

TCR CDR3 regions were amplified from genomic DNA by multiplex PCR using the deep immunoSEQ assay. Extracted genomic DNA from each cell subset was spread evenly across all wells of several immunoSEQ 96-well plates, with each plate serving as a replicate. For sorted subsets, each replicate PCR was loaded with roughly 200 ng genomic DNA, equivalent to about 33,000 T cell genomes. The purified libraries were quantified using a Qubit 3.0 fluorometer, sized with a Bioanalyzer 2100, and then quantified again using the KAPA Library Quantification kit. A separate single-read 150-cycle Illumina NextSeq 550 flow cell was used to sequence each immunoSEQ 96-well plate. In the paper's pipeline: Because the immunoSEQ output held only junctional sequences and lacked quality scores, the filtering could not match the filtering applied to full-length reads. To assign V/J genes and CDR3, sequences were annotated against IMGT germline references using PyIR, a Python wrapper for IgBLAST v1.9. Reads with weak V/J assignments (E-value above 1e-6), missing CDR3, stop codons, out-of-frame junctions, or ambiguous translated residues were removed. V3J clonotypes were defined as sequences sharing an identical inferred V gene, J gene, and CDR3 amino acid sequence. Percentage overlap between repertoires was calculated by dividing the number of shared unique clonotypes by the size of the smaller repertoire. Three approaches were used to assess repertoire richness: RTK rarefaction, the Chao1 estimator, and Recon v2.1 estimates of unobserved clonotypes. OLGA was used to compute generation probabilities for all TCRbeta clonotypes that the gDNA method yielded from a handful of donors. Here the immuneACCESS table is served through TCRdb, limited to in-frame sequences with V and J called. Missing clones are a known gap in these copies; in checked studies unresolved V genes cover under half, and the rest lacks a known reason. The DNA was the basis for D and trimming; V, J and clone size are from that table. This sample comprises about 2 million clones, about 94% of them detected only once. The leading ten clones occupy roughly 1% of the sample.

This TCR came from a man younger than 35 in good health. Recombination connected TRBV6-1 to TRBJ2-5, with the D gene uncertain. The material sequenced was naive CD8+ T cells sorted from blood. The cell subset or site label for this specimen denotes: CD45RA+CCR7+. The DNA sequence follows: TGTGCCAGCACCCCCCCAAGCGCCCAAGAGACCCAGTACTTC. This yields the protein CASTPPSAQETQYF.